One and the same sample provided the 27 T cell receptor beta chains below, sequenced in a study of T cell changes during pregnancy in multiple sclerosis. Here immunoSEQ multiplex PCR was the method, and the copy in TCRdb shows in-frame clones only, minus some. The sample yields more than 80,000 clones, about 90% seen once. The starting material was peripheral blood, obtained before pregnancy. The receptors stem from a female donor with multiple sclerosis, enrolled in a pregnancy study.

This clone was recorded only once. In nucleotides, the CDR3 is TGTGCCATCAGTGTGGTGGCCTCCTACAATGAGCAGTTCTTC. It encodes CAISVVASYNEQFF. The chain has TRBV10-3 and TRBJ2-1; D uncertain. The CDR3 spans 14 residues. The germline V gene has CDR1 ENHRY and CDR2 SYGVKD. Trimming took 4 bases from V and 0 from J, leaving 7 bases between them.

The V gene is TRBV9, the J gene TRBJ2-5; TRBD2 matches 14 bases. With 4 bases clipped from V and 1 base from J, the junction kept 9 bases outside the gene matches. The CDR3 runs to 18 residues. The germline V gene encodes CDR1 SGDLS and CDR2 YYNGEE. The CDR3 spells CASSPSGLAGGVQETQYF. Here the CDR3 DNA reads TGTGCCAGCAGCCCCTCCGGACTAGCGGGGGGCGTCCAAGAGACCCAGTACTTC.

The chain couples TRBV10-3 to TRBJ1-1, with 8 bases fitting TRBD1. The CDR3 totals 16 residues. Germline V CDR1 and CDR2: ENHRY, SYGVKD. V was clipped by 2 bases and J by 2 bases; unmatched bases: 7. The CDR3, as DNA: TGTGCCATCAGTGAGCATATGACAGGGGATAACACTGAAGCTTTCTTT. Translating it yields CAISEHMTGDNTEAFF.

V is TRBV18 and J is TRBJ2-1; D possibly corresponds to TRBD2 (5 bases). This CDR3 has 14 amino acids. Between the trimmed V and J ends, which lost 5 bases and 5 bases, there was a span of 13 bases. Per germline, CDR1 KGHSH and CDR2 LQKENI. In DNA, the CDR3 is TGTGCCAGCTCAACCCCCCCCGGGGACAATGAGCAGTTCTTC. It is translated as CASSTPPGDNEQFF. The complete variable domain, with remaining parts taken from reference TRBV18 and TRBJ2-1, reads NAGVMQNPRHLVRRRGQEARLRCSPMKGHSHVYWYRQLPEEGLKFMVYLQKENIIDESGMPKERFSAEFPKEGPSILRIQQVVRGDSAAYFCASSTPPGDNEQFFGPGTRLTVL.

V and J are TRBV6-5 and TRBJ1-1; 7 bases are a match to TRBD1. CDR1 and CDR2 from the germline V gene are MNHEY and SVGAGI. The CDR3 has 13 amino acids. The V segment lost 11 bases and the J segment 5 bases; nucleotides outside the gene matches: 11. CDR3 sequence reads: CAVGTAKGTEAFF. CDR3 in DNA: TGTGCCGTCGGGACAGCCAAGGGGACTGAAGCTTTCTTT.

CDR3 DNA sequence: TGTGCCTGGAGTACTCTACGAAATACGCAGTATTTT. Protein: CAWSTLRNTQYF. The chain has TRBV30 and TRBJ2-3; D remains unclear. CDR3 length: 12 residues. Looked up from germline, CDR1 is GTSNPN and CDR2 is SVGIG (reference sequence). V was cut by 2 bases and J by 7 bases, with 10 bases left in between.

CDR3 coding DNA: TGCGCCAGCAGCTGGACAGGCAGCTCCTACAATGAGCAGTTCTTC. Its protein is CASSWTGSSYNEQFF. The V gene is TRBV5-1, the J gene TRBJ2-1; 7 nucleotides agree with TRBD1. Germline assignment: CDR1 SGHRS and CDR2 YFSETQ. The CDR3 has 15 residues. The V gene end was trimmed by 3 bases and the J gene end by 0 bases; junction bases not matched to a gene: 3.

The chain carries TRBV7-2 and TRBJ1-5; D gene unclear. The ends were cut back, 1 base at V and 5 bases at J, with 9 bases in the middle. CDR3 length: 14 amino acids. Germline-derived CDR1 and CDR2 are SGHTA and FQGNSA. The CDR3 spells CASSLVLLDQPQHF. CDR3 DNA: TGTGCCAGCAGCTTAGTTTTACTAGATCAGCCCCAGCATTTT.

The V and J genes are TRBV7-9 and TRBJ2-4; a weak D match, TRBD1 (6 bases). Trimming removed 5 bases from V and 11 bases from J, with 19 bases in between. This CDR3 comprises 14 residues. Germline assignment: CDR1 SEHNR and CDR2 FQNEAQ (reference sequence). The CDR3 bases are TGTGCCAGCAGCCCAATCATTCGACAGGAGGTTCAGTACTTC. Translated: CASSPIIRQEVQYF.

The chain has TRBV19 and TRBJ2-2, with 8 bases lining up with TRBD2. The CDR3 runs 17 residues. CDR1 is LNHDA and CDR2 is SQIVND in the germline V gene (reference sequence). The V and J ends lost 6 bases and 3 bases, in that order; junction bases with no gene match: 12. The CDR3 DNA sequence: TGTGCCAGTAGCACACAGAGAAGCGGGAGAGACACCGGGGAGCTGTTTTTT. It translates to CASSTQRSGRDTGELFF. Full variable domain (remainder filled in from reference TRBV19 and TRBJ2-2): DGGITQSPKYLFRKEGQNVTLSCEQNLNHDAMYWYRQDPGQGLRLIYYSQIVNDFQKGDIAEGYSVSREKKESFPLTVTSAQKNPTAFYLCASSTQRSGRDTGELFFGEGSRLTVL.

The genes are TRBV19 and TRBJ2-2, with 9 nucleotides matching TRBD2. The junction had 5 bases not matched to a gene; V was cut back by 6 bases and J by 0 bases. In germline, CDR1 is LNHDA, CDR2 SQIVND (reference sequence). This CDR3 comprises 16 residues. The CDR3 coding sequence is TGTGCCAGTAGCGGAAGCGGGAGGACGAACACCGGGGAGCTGTTTTTT. Translated: CASSGSGRTNTGELFF.

This clone was counted a few times. The gene calls are TRBV7-9 and TRBJ1-3; tentative D call: TRBD1 (5 bases). With 4 bases removed from V and 0 bases from J, the gap between germline ends came to 22 bases. CDR1 and CDR2 from the germline V gene are SEHNR and FQNEAQ (reference sequence). The CDR3 has 19 residues. As DNA, the CDR3 is TGTGCCAGCAGCTCATATGACAGCAGTGGGATATCCTCTGGAAACACCATATATTTT. This translates into CASSSYDSSGISSGNTIYF.

The rearrangement uses TRBV4-2 and TRBJ2-1; D is possibly TRBD2 (7 bases). V lost 7 bases, J lost 2 bases, and 18 bases lay in between. This CDR3 has 16 amino acids. Germline V gives CDR1 LGHNA, CDR2 YNFKEQ. The CDR3 sequence is CASTPTWGGPYNEQFF. CDR3 DNA sequence: TGTGCCAGCACCCCTACCTGGGGGGGGCCCTACAATGAGCAGTTCTTC.

The chain couples TRBV20-1 to TRBJ1-1; D is perhaps TRBD1 (5 bases). Between the trimmed V and J ends, which lost 7 bases and 4 bases, there was a span of 7 bases. The CDR3 length is 10 residues. The germline V gene has CDR1 DFQATT and CDR2 SNEGSKA (reference sequence). The CDR3 protein is CSVGGTEAFF. The CDR3 region has the DNA TGCAGTGTGGGGGGCACTGAAGCTTTCTTT.

The V and J genes are TRBV19 and TRBJ2-7; 7 nucleotides align to TRBD2. The CDR3 is made up of 13 amino acids. V was pared by 5 bases and J by 5 bases, with 6 bases of the junction left unmatched. Germline V gene lookup returns CDR1 LNHDA and CDR2 SQIVND (reference sequence). The CDR3 DNA sequence: TGTGCCAGTAGTGCCCTCGGGGGGAACGAGCAGTACTTC. Translating gives CASSALGGNEQYF.

This clone was detected only a few times. The V gene is TRBV5-4, the J gene TRBJ2-6, with TRBD1 matching 7 bases. V trimming: 6 bases; J trimming: 2 bases; junction bases outside the gene matches: 8. Per germline, CDR1 SGHNT and CDR2 YYREEE (reference sequence). The CDR3 covers 16 residues. CDR3 protein: CASTGGSSAGANVLTF. In DNA, the CDR3 is TGTGCCAGCACAGGGGGTTCTAGTGCTGGGGCCAACGTCCTGACTTTC.

The chain combines TRBV2 with TRBJ2-7, with D possibly matching TRBD2 (6 bases). The germline CDR1 and CDR2 sequences are SNHLY and FYNNEI. This CDR3 region has 13 residues. Trimming pared 8 bases from V and 4 bases from J, leaving 15 bases between. This chain's CDR3 is CASSAGSWYEQYF. As DNA, the CDR3 is TGTGCCAGCTCGGCCGGGAGTTGGTACGAGCAGTACTTC.

This clone showed up just a few times. The rearrangement links TRBV6-1 to TRBJ1-4; 9 positions agree with TRBD1. This CDR3 spans 14 amino acids. Germline CDR1 MNHNS, CDR2 SASEGT. V gave up 2 bases and J gave up 6 bases; unmatched junction bases: 1. CDR3 protein: CASSETGGYEKLFF. The CDR3 DNA reads TGTGCCAGCAGTGAAACAGGGGGCTATGAAAAACTGTTTTTT.

The V and J genes are TRBV5-5 and TRBJ2-5; 10 bases match TRBD1. The CDR3 is 16 amino acids. V dropped 0 bases and J dropped 1; count of bases not matched to a gene: 3. CDR1 SGHKS and CDR2 YYEKEE come from the germline V gene (reference sequence). CDR3 residues: CASSLGDRGLQETQYF. The CDR3 DNA reads as TGTGCCAGCAGCTTGGGGGACAGGGGTCTCCAAGAGACCCAGTACTTC.

CDR3 coding DNA: TGCGCCAGCAGCTTGGAGGGGGATGGCTACACCTTC. Protein sequence: CASSLEGDGYTF. V usage is TRBV5-1 and J usage is TRBJ1-2; tentatively, D is TRBD1 (6 bases). V was clipped by 0 bases and J by 6 bases, with 6 bases between them. From germline, CDR1 is SGHRS and CDR2 YFSETQ. CDR3 length: 12 amino acids. Full variable domain (rest looked up from reference TRBV5-1 and TRBJ1-2): KAGVTQTPRYLIKTRGQQVTLSCSPISGHRSVSWYQQTPGQGLQFLFEYFSETQRNKGNFPGRFSGRQFSNSRSEMNVSTLELGDSALYLCASSLEGDGYTFGSGTRLTVV.

This sequence joins TRBV7-3 and TRBJ1-6; 8 bases are shared with TRBD1. V trimming: 2 bases; J trimming: 6 bases; junction bases outside the gene matches: 3. Per germline, CDR1 SGHTA and CDR2 FQGTGA. This CDR3 region has 15 residues. The CDR3 region is CASSLQGAGNSPLHF. CDR3 sequence (DNA): TGTGCCAGCAGCTTACAGGGGGCGGGTAATTCACCCCTCCACTTT.

The gene calls are TRBV2 and TRBJ2-7; 10 nucleotides align to TRBD2. The germline V gene has CDR1 SNHLY and CDR2 FYNNEI. The CDR3 covers 15 residues. The V and J ends lost 5 bases and 0 bases, in that order; junction bases with no gene match: 4. CDR3 DNA: TGTGCCAGCAGTAATGGACTAGCGGCCTCCTACGAGCAGTACTTC. Translation: CASSNGLAASYEQYF.

The chain recombines TRBV5-1 with TRBJ1-1, with D perhaps matching TRBD1 (5 bases). V was clipped by 2 bases and J by 0 bases, with 8 bases between them. Germline V gives CDR1 SGHRS, CDR2 YFSETQ. The CDR3 runs 14 residues. The CDR3 loop reads CASSFRQMNTEAFF. The CDR3 coding sequence is TGCGCCAGCAGCTTCCGACAGATGAACACTGAAGCTTTCTTT.

The chain recombines TRBV4-3 with TRBJ1-3, with no clear D. The V end lost 0 bases, the J end lost 1 base, and 7 bases lay between the germline ends. Germline CDR1 and CDR2: LGHNA and YSLEER. CDR3 length: 15 residues. Here the CDR3 DNA reads TGCGCCAGCAGCCAAGATCCCCCGTCTGGAAACACCATATATTTT. Residues: CASSQDPPSGNTIYF.

The V and J genes are TRBV5-1 and TRBJ1-1; a possible D gene is TRBD1 (5 bases). This CDR3 has 13 residues. Trimming shortened V by 0 bases and J by 4 bases, and 7 bases separated the two germline ends. From germline, CDR1 is SGHRS and CDR2 YFSETQ. CDR3 loop: CASSLDDSTEAFF. The CDR3 DNA sequence: TGCGCCAGCAGCTTGGATGACAGCACTGAAGCTTTCTTT.

CDR3 sequence reads: CASRGDRGLLIGELFF. The CDR3 DNA reads TGTGCCAGCAGGGGGGACAGGGGGCTTTTAATCGGGGAGCTGTTTTTT. The chain recombines TRBV25-1 with TRBJ2-2, with 12 positions matching TRBD1. CDR3 length: 16 residues. Germline V gene lookup returns CDR1 MGHDK and CDR2 SYGVNS. Unmatched junction bases numbered 9, after V lost 6 bases and J lost 7 bases. The full variable domain, with the rest looked up from reference TRBV25-1 and TRBJ2-2, is EADIYQTPRYLVIGTGKKITLECSQTMGHDKMYWYQQDPGMELHLIHYSYGVNSTEKGDLSSESTVSRIRTEHFPLTLESARPSHTSQYLCASRGDRGLLIGELFFGEGSRLTVL.

This chain connects TRBV6-1 to TRBJ2-7; the D gene is possibly TRBD2 (6 bases). The germline V gene has CDR1 MNHNS and CDR2 SASEGT. The CDR3 is 17 amino acids. Trimming took 3 bases from V and 0 from J, leaving 18 bases between them. CDR3 protein: CASSDPRLAGSSYEQYF. In DNA, the CDR3 is TGTGCCAGCAGTGACCCCCGTCTTGCGGGAAGCTCCTACGAGCAGTACTTC.